The T cell receptor (beta chain) under discussion was sequenced for a study of T cell responses to AZD1222 COVID-19 vaccine. Study as a whole: Pooling covered second doses at about 4 or about 12 weeks.

Germline V gene sequence: CDR1 GTSNPN, CDR2 SVGIG (reference sequence). V was pared by 1 base and J by 8 bases, with 7 bases of the junction left unmatched. The CDR3 has 15 residues. The method was immunoSEQ multiplex PCR; TCRdb's version includes in-frame clones alone and lacks a portion of them. The table shows more than 110,000 clones, with 90% occurring only once. To note about this clone: Its target is unknown.

Study-wide results and caveats: White British donors predominated, females outnumbered males, and clonal diversity was possibly underestimated. Elevations in Spike-specific TCR breadth and depth followed administration of two AZD1222 doses. At 160-218 and 743-854, vaccine-associated CD4 TCRs were dominant, and they spanned spike.

Sequencing used peripheral blood, obtained on day 0 of AZD1222 vaccination. V and J are TRBV30 and TRBJ1-4; TRBD1 agrees at 10 bases. This TCR derives from an adult in good health. As DNA, the CDR3 is TGTGCCTGGAGTGAACAGACAGGGGGCAGAGAAAAACTGTTTTTT. Residues: CAWSEQTGGREKLFF. Combining the CDR3 with reference TRBV30 and TRBJ1-4 gives the whole variable domain SQTIHQWPATLVQPVGSPLSLECTVEGTSNPNLYWYRQAAGRGLQLLFYSVGIGQISSEVPQNLSASRPQDRQFILSSKKLLLSDSGFYLCAWSEQTGGREKLFFGSGTQLSVL.